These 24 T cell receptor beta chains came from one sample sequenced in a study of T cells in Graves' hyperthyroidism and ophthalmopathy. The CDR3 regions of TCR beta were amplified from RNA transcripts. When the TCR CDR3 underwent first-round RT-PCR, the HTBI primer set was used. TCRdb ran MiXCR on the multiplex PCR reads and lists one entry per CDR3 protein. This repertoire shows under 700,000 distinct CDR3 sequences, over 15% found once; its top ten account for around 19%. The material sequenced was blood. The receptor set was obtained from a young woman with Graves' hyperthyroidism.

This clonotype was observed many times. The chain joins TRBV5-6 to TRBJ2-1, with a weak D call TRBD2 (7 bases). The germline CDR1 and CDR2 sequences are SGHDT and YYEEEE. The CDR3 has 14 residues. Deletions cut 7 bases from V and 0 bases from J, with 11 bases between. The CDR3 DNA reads TGTGCCAGCCGACGGGGGGCCTCCTACAATGAGCAGTTCTTC. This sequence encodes CASRRGASYNEQFF.

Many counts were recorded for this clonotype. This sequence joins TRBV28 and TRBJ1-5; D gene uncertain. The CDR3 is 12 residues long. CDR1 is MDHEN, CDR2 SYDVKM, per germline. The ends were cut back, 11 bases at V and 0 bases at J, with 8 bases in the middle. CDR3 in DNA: TGTGCCGAGGGAAGTAGCAATCAGCCCCAGCATTTT. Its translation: CAEGSSNQPQHF.

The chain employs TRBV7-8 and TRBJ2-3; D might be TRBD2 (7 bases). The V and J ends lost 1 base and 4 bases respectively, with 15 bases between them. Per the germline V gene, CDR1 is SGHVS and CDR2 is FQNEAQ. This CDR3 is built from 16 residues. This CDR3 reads CASSLVWGGASDTQYF. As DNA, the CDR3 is TGTGCCAGCAGCTTAGTATGGGGGGGGGCATCAGATACGCAGTATTTT.

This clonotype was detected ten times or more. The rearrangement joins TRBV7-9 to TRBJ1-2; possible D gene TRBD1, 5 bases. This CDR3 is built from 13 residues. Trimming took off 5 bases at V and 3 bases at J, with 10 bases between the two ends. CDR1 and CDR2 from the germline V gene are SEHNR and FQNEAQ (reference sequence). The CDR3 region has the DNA TGTGCCAGCAGCGTCGGGACCCACTATGGCTACACCTTC. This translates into CASSVGTHYGYTF.

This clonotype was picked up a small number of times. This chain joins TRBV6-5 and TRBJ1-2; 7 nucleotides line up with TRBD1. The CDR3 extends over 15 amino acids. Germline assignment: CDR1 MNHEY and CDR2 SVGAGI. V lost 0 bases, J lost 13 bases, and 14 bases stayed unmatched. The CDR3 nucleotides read TGTGCCAGCAGTTACTCGGGGACAGACGCTATGGTTTTCACCTTC. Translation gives CASSYSGTDAMVFTF.

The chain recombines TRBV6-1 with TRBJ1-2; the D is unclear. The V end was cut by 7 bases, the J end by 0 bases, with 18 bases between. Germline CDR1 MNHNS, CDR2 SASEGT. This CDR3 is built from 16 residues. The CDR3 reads CASMRLAGTTNYGYTF. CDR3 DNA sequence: TGTGCCAGCATGAGGCTGGCAGGTACTACTAACTATGGCTACACCTTC.

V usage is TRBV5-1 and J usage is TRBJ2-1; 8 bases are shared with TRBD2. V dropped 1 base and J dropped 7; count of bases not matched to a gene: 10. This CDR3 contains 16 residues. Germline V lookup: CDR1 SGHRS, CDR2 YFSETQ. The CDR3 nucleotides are TGCGCCAGCAGCTTGCTCCGAGCGGGAGCGGCGAATGAGCAGTTCTTC. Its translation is CASSLLRAGAANEQFF.

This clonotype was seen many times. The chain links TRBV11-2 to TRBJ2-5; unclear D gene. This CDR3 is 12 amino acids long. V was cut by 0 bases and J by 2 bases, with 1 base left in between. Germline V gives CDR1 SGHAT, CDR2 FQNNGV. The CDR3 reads CASSLEQETQYF. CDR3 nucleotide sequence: TGTGCCAGCAGCTTAGAACAAGAGACCCAGTACTTC.

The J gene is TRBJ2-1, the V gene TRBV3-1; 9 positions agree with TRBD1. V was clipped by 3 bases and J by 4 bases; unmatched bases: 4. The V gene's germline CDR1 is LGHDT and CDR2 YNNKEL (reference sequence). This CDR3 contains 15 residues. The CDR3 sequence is CASSHLGTGYNEQFF. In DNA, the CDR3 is TGTGCCAGCAGCCACCTCGGGACAGGGTACAATGAGCAGTTCTTC.

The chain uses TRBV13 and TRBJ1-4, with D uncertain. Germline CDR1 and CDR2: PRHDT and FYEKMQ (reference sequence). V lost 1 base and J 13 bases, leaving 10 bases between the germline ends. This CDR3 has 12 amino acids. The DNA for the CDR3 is TGTGCCAGCAGCTTAGCCGGGAGGCGACTGTTTTTT. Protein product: CASSLAGRRLFF. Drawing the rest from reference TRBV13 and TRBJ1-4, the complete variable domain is AAGVIQSPRHLIKEKRETATLKCYPIPRHDTVYWYQQGPGQDPQFLISFYEKMQSDKGSIPDRFSAQQFSDYHSELNMSSLELGDSALYFCASSLAGRRLFFGSGTQLSVL.

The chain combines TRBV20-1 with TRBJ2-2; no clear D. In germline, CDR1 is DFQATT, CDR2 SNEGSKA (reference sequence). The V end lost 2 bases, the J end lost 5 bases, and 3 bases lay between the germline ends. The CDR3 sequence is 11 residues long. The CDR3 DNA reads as TGCAGTGCTAGAAGTACCGGGGAGCTGTTTTTT. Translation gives CSARSTGELFF.

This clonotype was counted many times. The CDR3 coding sequence is TGCAGTGCTAGGAGGGGGCGCGACAATGAGCAGTTCTTC. This encodes CSARRGRDNEQFF. The genes are TRBV20-1 and TRBJ2-1; 7 bases match TRBD1. V shed 3 bases, J shed 5 bases, and the junction held 4 bases outside the gene matches. The germline V gene has CDR1 DFQATT and CDR2 SNEGSKA (reference sequence). The CDR3 spans 13 residues.

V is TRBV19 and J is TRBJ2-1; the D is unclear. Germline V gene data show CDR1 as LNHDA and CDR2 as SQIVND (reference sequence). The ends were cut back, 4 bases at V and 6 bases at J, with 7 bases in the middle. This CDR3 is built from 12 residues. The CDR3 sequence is CASSKGGNEQFF. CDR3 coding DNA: TGTGCCAGTAGTAAGGGCGGCAATGAGCAGTTCTTC. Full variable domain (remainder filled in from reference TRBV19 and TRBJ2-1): DGGITQSPKYLFRKEGQNVTLSCEQNLNHDAMYWYRQDPGQGLRLIYYSQIVNDFQKGDIAEGYSVSREKKESFPLTVTSAQKNPTAFYLCASSKGGNEQFFGPGTRLTVL.

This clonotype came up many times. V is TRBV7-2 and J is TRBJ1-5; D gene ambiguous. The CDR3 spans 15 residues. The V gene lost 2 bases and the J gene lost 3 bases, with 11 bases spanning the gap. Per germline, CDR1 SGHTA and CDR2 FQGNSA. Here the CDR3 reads CASSLSGMDNQPQHF. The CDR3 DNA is TGTGCCAGCAGCTTATCCGGGATGGACAATCAGCCCCAGCATTTT.

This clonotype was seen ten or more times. The chain's CDR3 is CASSLGTVISEAFF. The CDR3 coding sequence is TGCGCCAGCAGCTTGGGGACCGTGATATCGGAAGCTTTCTTT. This sequence joins TRBV5-1 and TRBJ1-1; D call uncertain. V was cut by 0 bases and J by 8 bases, with 14 bases left in between. The CDR3 has 14 residues. Germline V gene lookup returns CDR1 SGHRS and CDR2 YFSETQ.

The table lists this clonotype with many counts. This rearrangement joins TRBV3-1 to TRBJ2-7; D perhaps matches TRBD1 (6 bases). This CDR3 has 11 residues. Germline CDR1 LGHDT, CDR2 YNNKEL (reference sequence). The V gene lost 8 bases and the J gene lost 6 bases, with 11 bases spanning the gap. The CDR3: CASSQGGEQYF. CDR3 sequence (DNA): TGTGCCAGCTCACAGGGCGGCGAGCAGTACTTC.

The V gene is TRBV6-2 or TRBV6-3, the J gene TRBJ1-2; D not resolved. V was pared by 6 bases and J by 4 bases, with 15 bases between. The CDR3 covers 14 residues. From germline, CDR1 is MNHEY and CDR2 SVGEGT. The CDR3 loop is CASRHGLESYGYTF. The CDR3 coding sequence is TGTGCCAGCAGGCATGGATTGGAAAGCTATGGCTACACCTTC.

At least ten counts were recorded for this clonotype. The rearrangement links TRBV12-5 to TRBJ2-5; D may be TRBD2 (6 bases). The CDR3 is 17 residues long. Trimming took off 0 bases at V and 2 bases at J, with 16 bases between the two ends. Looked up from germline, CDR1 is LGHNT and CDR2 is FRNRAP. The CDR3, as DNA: TGTGCTAGTGGTTTGGTAACTTCGGTGGGGGGTCAAGAGACCCAGTACTTC. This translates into CASGLVTSVGGQETQYF. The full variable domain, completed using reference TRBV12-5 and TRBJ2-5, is DARVTQTPRHKVTEMGQEVTMRCQPILGHNTVFWYRQTMMQGLELLAYFRNRAPLDDSGMPKDRFSAEMPDATLATLKIQPSEPRDSAVYFCASGLVTSVGGQETQYFGPGTRLLVL.

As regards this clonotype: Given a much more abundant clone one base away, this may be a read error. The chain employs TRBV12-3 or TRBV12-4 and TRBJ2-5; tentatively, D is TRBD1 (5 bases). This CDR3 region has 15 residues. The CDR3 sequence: CANSEETEDQETQYF. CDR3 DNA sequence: TGTGCCAACAGTGAGGAGACAGAAGACCAAGAGACCCAGTACTTC.

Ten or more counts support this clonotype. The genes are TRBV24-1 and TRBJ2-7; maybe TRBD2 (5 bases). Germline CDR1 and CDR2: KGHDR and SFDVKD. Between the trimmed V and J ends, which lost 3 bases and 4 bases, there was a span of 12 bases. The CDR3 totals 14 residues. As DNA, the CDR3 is TGTGCCACCAGTGATCCAAGGACTTCTTACGAGCAGTACTTC. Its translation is CATSDPRTSYEQYF.

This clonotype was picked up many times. For the CDR3, the DNA is TGCAGTGCAAGGGGGGGGCCTTTCTATGGCTACACCTTC. Protein: CSARGGPFYGYTF. The chain employs TRBV20-1 and TRBJ1-2; D perhaps matches TRBD1 (6 bases). Germline CDR1 reads DFQATT; CDR2 reads SNEGSKA (reference sequence). The CDR3 length is 13 residues. V was clipped by 6 bases and J by 4 bases, with 15 bases between them.

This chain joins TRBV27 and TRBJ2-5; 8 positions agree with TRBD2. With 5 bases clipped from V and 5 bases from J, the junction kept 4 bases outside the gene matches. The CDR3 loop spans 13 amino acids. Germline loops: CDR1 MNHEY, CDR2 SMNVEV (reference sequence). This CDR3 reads CASSPGTRETQYF. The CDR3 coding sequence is TGTGCCAGCAGTCCCGGGACTAGGGAGACCCAGTACTTC.

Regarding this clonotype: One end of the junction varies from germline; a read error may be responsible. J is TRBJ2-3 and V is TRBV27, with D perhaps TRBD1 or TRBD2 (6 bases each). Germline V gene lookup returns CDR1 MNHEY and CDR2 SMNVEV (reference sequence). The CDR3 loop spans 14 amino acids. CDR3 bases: TGTGCCAGCTCAGCCGGGGGCGGGGAAGATACGCGGTATTTT. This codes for CASSAGGGEDTRYF.

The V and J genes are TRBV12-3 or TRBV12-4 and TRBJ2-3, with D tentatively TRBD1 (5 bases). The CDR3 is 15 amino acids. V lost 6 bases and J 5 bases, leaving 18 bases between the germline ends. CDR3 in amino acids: CASSFTGTGEDTQYF. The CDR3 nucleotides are TGTGCCAGCAGCTTTACAGGTACCGGTGAAGATACGCAGTATTTT.